The 27 T cell receptor beta chains given below trace back to one sample, sequenced in a study of T cell changes during pregnancy in multiple sclerosis. Profiled with immunoSEQ multiplex PCR; TCRdb holds only in-frame clones, not every one. Among tens of thousands of clones listed, 94% were seen once. This sample comprised CD8+ T cells from peripheral blood mononuclear cells, obtained in the third trimester of pregnancy. These receptors were obtained from a female donor with multiple sclerosis, enrolled in a pregnancy study.

This chain connects TRBV28 to TRBJ2-7; possibly TRBD2 for D (6 bases). Germline V gene data show CDR1 as MDHEN and CDR2 as SYDVKM. This CDR3 has 15 amino acids. Trimming left V 2 bases short and J 3 bases short, with 14 bases between. The CDR3 bases are TGTGCCAGCAGTTTACCCGGGACTGCCGGCTACGAGCAGTACTTC. Its translation: CASSLPGTAGYEQYF.

The chain recombines TRBV6-5 with TRBJ1-1, with D unclear. This CDR3 region has 14 residues. V was pared by 0 bases and J by 1 base, with 6 bases between. The germline V gene has CDR1 MNHEY and CDR2 SVGAGI. The CDR3 region is CASSYSRGNTEAFF. CDR3 DNA sequence: TGTGCCAGCAGTTACTCACGGGGGAACACTGAAGCTTTCTTT.

This rearrangement joins TRBV27 to TRBJ2-7; 7 bases agree with TRBD1. V lost 6 bases and J lost 0; bases outside the gene matches: 2. Germline V gives CDR1 MNHEY, CDR2 SMNVEV (reference sequence). CDR3 size: 13 residues. The CDR3 loop reads CASSPGGSYEQYF. CDR3 bases: TGTGCCAGCAGCCCAGGGGGCTCCTACGAGCAGTACTTC.

The chain is built from TRBV19 and TRBJ1-2, with D perhaps TRBD1 (5 bases). V dropped 11 bases and J dropped 3 bases, with 22 bases sitting between them. Per the germline V gene, CDR1 is LNHDA and CDR2 is SQIVND (reference sequence). This CDR3 has 15 amino acids. CDR3 residues: CALFVPGIGYYGYTF. As DNA, the CDR3 is TGTGCCTTATTCGTCCCAGGGATCGGGTACTATGGCTACACCTTC.

This chain connects TRBV7-7 to TRBJ2-5; 10 bases are a match to TRBD2. V trimming: 0 bases; J trimming: 0 bases; junction bases outside the gene matches: 10. The CDR3 spans 19 residues. Germline V gene sequence: CDR1 SSHAT, CDR2 FNYEAQ (reference sequence). The CDR3: CASSLAFTSGTLYQETQYF. CDR3 nucleotide sequence: TGTGCCAGCAGCTTAGCGTTCACTAGCGGGACGTTGTACCAAGAGACCCAGTACTTC. The whole variable domain, remainder taken from reference TRBV7-7 and TRBJ2-5, is GAGVSQSPRYKVTKRGQDVTLRCDPISSHATLYWYQQALGQGPEFLTYFNYEAQPDKSGLPSDRFSAERPEGSISTLTIQRTEQRDSAMYRCASSLAFTSGTLYQETQYFGPGTRLLVL.

The chain carries TRBV13 and TRBJ2-7; 7 nucleotides line up with TRBD2. The CDR3 extends over 14 amino acids. Trimming cost V 5 bases and J 3 bases; bases outside gene matches: 7. The germline V gene has CDR1 PRHDT and CDR2 FYEKMQ (reference sequence). CDR3 amino acids: CASSSGTNDYEQYF. DNA for the CDR3: TGTGCCAGCAGCAGCGGGACTAACGACTACGAGCAGTACTTC.

The chain carries TRBV12-5 and TRBJ2-1, with TRBD2 matching over 11 bases. This CDR3 contains 15 residues. The germline CDR1 and CDR2 sequences are LGHNT and FRNRAP. After removal of 4 bases from V and 7 bases from J, the junction contained 6 bases not matched to a gene. The CDR3 region has the DNA TGTGCTAGTGGTTCTTGGCTAGCGGGAGGAAATGAGCAGTTCTTC. This gives the protein CASGSWLAGGNEQFF.

This clone was detected once. The gene calls are TRBV4-1 and TRBJ2-7, with a possible D match to TRBD1 (6 bases). Germline V gene data show CDR1 as MGHRA and CDR2 as YSYEKL. There are 14 residues in the CDR3. Deletions cut 4 bases from V and 7 bases from J, with 17 bases between. The CDR3 here is CASSLRQASWEQYF. The CDR3 bases are TGCGCCAGCAGCCTCCGACAGGCCTCGTGGGAGCAGTACTTC.

The genes are TRBV2 and TRBJ1-4; D gene unclear. The CDR3 extends over 13 amino acids. V lost 5 bases and J 4 bases, leaving 8 bases between the germline ends. Germline V gene sequence: CDR1 SNHLY, CDR2 FYNNEI. DNA for the CDR3: TGTGCCAGCAGTCCGTCCGGTAATGAAAAACTGTTTTTT. Translating gives CASSPSGNEKLFF.

The CDR3 nucleotides read TGTGCCAGCGCAGCAGGGTTTCAGCCCCAGCATTTT. Amino acids: CASAAGFQPQHF. The chain joins TRBV27 to TRBJ1-5, with D possibly TRBD1 on 5 matching bases. Trimming stripped 8 bases from V and 6 bases from J, with 11 bases between. Germline V gene data show CDR1 as MNHEY and CDR2 as SMNVEV (reference sequence). This CDR3 is 12 amino acids long.

J is TRBJ1-2 and V is TRBV27; D is unresolved. The CDR3 spans 15 residues. The V gene's germline CDR1 is MNHEY and CDR2 SMNVEV (reference sequence). The V end was cut by 3 bases, the J end by 5 bases, with 16 bases between. CDR3: CASSFSPSSSYGYTF. The CDR3 nucleotides read TGTGCCAGCAGTTTTAGTCCATCTTCTAGTTATGGCTACACCTTC.

J is TRBJ1-5 and V is TRBV6-4, with 12 bases aligning to TRBD1. This CDR3 has 14 residues. In germline, CDR1 is MRHNA, CDR2 SNTAGT. J was trimmed by 7 bases and V by 6 bases; bases with no gene match: 4. CDR3 amino acids: CASSPGTGGQPQHF. The DNA of the CDR3 is TGTGCCAGCAGCCCCGGGACAGGGGGCCAGCCCCAGCATTTT.

The J gene is TRBJ2-7, the V gene TRBV19; 9 bases are a match to TRBD1. The CDR3 contains 16 residues. J was trimmed by 3 bases and V by 0 bases; bases with no gene match: 6. Germline loops: CDR1 LNHDA, CDR2 SQIVND (reference sequence). The CDR3 sequence: CASSIDGTGNYYEQYF. The CDR3 region has the DNA TGTGCCAGTAGTATAGATGGGACAGGGAACTACTACGAGCAGTACTTC.

The chain joins TRBV9 to TRBJ1-5, with a possible D match to TRBD1 (6 bases). V lost 4 bases, J lost 1 base, and 21 bases lay in between. The V gene's germline CDR1 is SGDLS and CDR2 YYNGEE. CDR3 length: 18 residues. CDR3 DNA: TGTGCCAGCAGCCCCGGGGGGCAGGGCGGAGGGAGCAATCAGCCCCAGCATTTT. Amino acids: CASSPGGQGGGSNQPQHF.

The chain joins TRBV11-2 to TRBJ2-7; 11 nucleotides agree with TRBD2. Looked up from germline, CDR1 is SGHAT and CDR2 is FQNNGV. The CDR3 is 13 amino acids. CDR3 in DNA: TGTGCCAGCAGCTTAGCGGGACTAGCGGCCCCGCAGGTC. It specifies CASSLAGLAAPQV.

This chain links TRBV4-1 with TRBJ1-1; D gene uncertain. There are 13 residues in the CDR3. Trimming took 1 base from V and 5 from J, leaving 8 bases between them. Germline V lookup: CDR1 MGHRA, CDR2 YSYEKL. DNA of the CDR3: TGCGCCAGCAGCCAAGTTCGGGGAACTGAAGCTTTCTTT. It encodes CASSQVRGTEAFF.

This clone is a singleton in its sample. The chain recombines TRBV27 with TRBJ1-2; TRBD1 is a possible D gene (6 bases). V lost 6 bases and J lost 4, with 18 bases in between. The CDR3 runs to 15 residues. The germline V gene encodes CDR1 MNHEY and CDR2 SMNVEV (reference sequence). DNA of the CDR3: TGTGCCAGCAGAGGCGTGTATGGGGGCATCTATGGCTACACCTTC. Protein product: CASRGVYGGIYGYTF.

This rearrangement joins TRBV29-1 to TRBJ1-2, with D perhaps TRBD1 (5 bases). The CDR3 spans 15 residues. The V end lost 4 bases, the J end lost 1 base, and 16 bases lay between the germline ends. Germline V CDR1 and CDR2: SQVTM, ANQGSEA. The DNA for the CDR3 is TGCAGCGTTGTGGGGCAGGCTCCTTTTAACTATGGCTACACCTTC. Translation: CSVVGQAPFNYGYTF.

This rearrangement joins TRBV27 to TRBJ2-7; D is unresolved. The CDR3 is made up of 13 amino acids. Trimming shortened V by 3 bases and J by 3 bases, and 9 bases separated the two germline ends. CDR1 is MNHEY, CDR2 SMNVEV, per germline (reference sequence). In DNA, the CDR3 is TGTGCCAGCAGTTTGGGCACCAGCTACGAGCAGTACTTC. Translating gives CASSLGTSYEQYF.

The chain employs TRBV6-5 and TRBJ1-1; 8 bases are a match to TRBD1. The CDR3 is 13 residues long. V lost 2 bases to trimming and J lost 6 bases; unmatched junction nucleotides: 2. CDR1 and CDR2 from the germline V gene are MNHEY and SVGAGI. The CDR3 DNA follows: TGTGCCAGCAGTTACACAGGGGGGGCTGAAGCTTTCTTT. As protein: CASSYTGGAEAFF.

The J gene is TRBJ2-7, the V gene TRBV4-3; D gene ambiguous. This CDR3 spans 13 amino acids. The V and J ends lost 0 bases and 2 bases respectively, with 5 bases between them. The germline V gene has CDR1 LGHNA and CDR2 YSLEER. The CDR3 sequence: CASSQDEAYEQYF. In nucleotides, the CDR3 is TGCGCCAGCAGCCAAGATGAGGCCTACGAGCAGTACTTC.

V is TRBV2 and J is TRBJ2-3, with TRBD2 identical over 7 bases. The germline CDR1 and CDR2 sequences are SNHLY and FYNNEI. J gave up 0 bases and V 5 bases, and 11 bases lay outside the gene matches. The CDR3 sequence is 17 residues long. CDR3 loop: CASSTLGLDPSTDTQYF. DNA for the CDR3: TGTGCCAGCAGTACCCTTGGACTAGACCCGAGCACAGATACGCAGTATTTT. Full variable domain (missing parts from reference TRBV2 and TRBJ2-3): EPEVTQTPSHQVTQMGQEVILRCVPISNHLYFYWYRQILGQKVEFLVSFYNNEISEKSEIFDDQFSVERPDGSNFTLKIRSTKLEDSAMYFCASSTLGLDPSTDTQYFGPGTRLTVL.

V usage is TRBV14 and J usage is TRBJ2-7; TRBD1 matches at 9 bases. The CDR3 has 16 residues. The germline gives CDR1 SGHDN, CDR2 FVKESK. With V trimmed by 3 bases and J by 0 bases, 6 bases remained unmatched. The CDR3 protein is CASSQDRGSPSYEQYF. CDR3 coding DNA: TGTGCCAGCAGCCAGGACAGGGGATCTCCCTCCTACGAGCAGTACTTC.

This chain uses TRBV7-9 with TRBJ1-1; D is possibly TRBD1 (5 bases). The CDR3 loop spans 13 amino acids. Germline V CDR1 and CDR2: SEHNR, FQNEAQ (reference sequence). The V end lost 4 bases, the J end lost 3 bases, and 9 bases lay between the germline ends. The CDR3 sequence: CASSSREDTEAFF. As DNA, the CDR3 is TGTGCCAGCAGCTCCAGGGAGGACACTGAAGCTTTCTTT.

J is TRBJ2-5 and V is TRBV27, with D possibly TRBD2 on 6 matching bases. V lost 0 bases, J lost 5 bases, and 10 bases lay in between. This CDR3 spans 14 amino acids. Per germline, CDR1 MNHEY and CDR2 SMNVEV (reference sequence). CDR3 nucleotides: TGTGCCAGCAGTTTATCCGCTAGCGTCGAGACCCAGTACTTC. As protein: CASSLSASVETQYF.

This clone was observed once. The chain carries TRBV7-6 and TRBJ2-1, with TRBD1 matching 10 bases. CDR1 is SGHVS and CDR2 is FNYEAQ in the germline V gene. Germline trimming cut 4 bases from V and 6 bases from J; bases unmatched to any gene: 6. This CDR3 spans 15 amino acids. The CDR3 loop reads CASSSGQGVLNEQFF. Here the CDR3 DNA reads TGTGCCAGCAGCTCCGGACAGGGGGTCCTCAATGAGCAGTTCTTC.

The chain carries TRBV27 and TRBJ1-5; D unresolved. Trimming removed 3 bases at V and 3 bases at J, with 12 bases between. Germline CDR1 is MNHEY and CDR2 is SMNVEV (reference sequence). The CDR3 is 15 amino acids. CDR3 coding DNA: TGTGCCAGCAGTTTGTTCGCGAGCGACAATCAGCCCCAGCATTTT. Amino acids: CASSLFASDNQPQHF.